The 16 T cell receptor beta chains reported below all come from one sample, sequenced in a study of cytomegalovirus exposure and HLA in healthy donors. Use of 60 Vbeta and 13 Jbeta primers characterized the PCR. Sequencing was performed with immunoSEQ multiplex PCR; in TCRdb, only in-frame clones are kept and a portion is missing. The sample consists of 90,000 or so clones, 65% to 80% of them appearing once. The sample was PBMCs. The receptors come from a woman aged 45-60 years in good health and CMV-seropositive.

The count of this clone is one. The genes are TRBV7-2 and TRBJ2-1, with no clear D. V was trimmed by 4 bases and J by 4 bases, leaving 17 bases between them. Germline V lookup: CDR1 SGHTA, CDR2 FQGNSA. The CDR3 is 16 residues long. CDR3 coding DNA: TGTGCCAGCAGCTCTAACGGCGGCTACACTTACAATGAGCAGTTCTTC. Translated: CASSSNGGYTYNEQFF.

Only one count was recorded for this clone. This CDR3 reads CASSYQGADGYTF. The CDR3 DNA reads as TGTGCCAGCAGTTATCAGGGGGCCGATGGCTACACCTTC. The chain joins TRBV27 to TRBJ1-2; 8 bases align to TRBD1. Trimming took 4 bases from V and 6 from J; bases not matched to a gene: 4. The CDR3 contains 13 residues. In germline, CDR1 is MNHEY, CDR2 SMNVEV (reference sequence).

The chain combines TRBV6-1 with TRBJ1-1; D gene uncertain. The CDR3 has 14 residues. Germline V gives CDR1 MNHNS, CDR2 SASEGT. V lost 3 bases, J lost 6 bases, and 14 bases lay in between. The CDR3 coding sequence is TGTGCCAGCAGTGATCCCCTCCGGGGATCTGAAGCTTTCTTT. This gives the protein CASSDPLRGSEAFF.

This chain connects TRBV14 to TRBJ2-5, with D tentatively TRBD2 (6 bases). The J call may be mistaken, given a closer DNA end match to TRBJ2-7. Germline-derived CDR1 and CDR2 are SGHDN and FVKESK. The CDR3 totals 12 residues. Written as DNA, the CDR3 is TGTGCCAGCAGCCAATCGGGAGTCGAGCAGTACTTC. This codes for CASSQSGVEQYF.

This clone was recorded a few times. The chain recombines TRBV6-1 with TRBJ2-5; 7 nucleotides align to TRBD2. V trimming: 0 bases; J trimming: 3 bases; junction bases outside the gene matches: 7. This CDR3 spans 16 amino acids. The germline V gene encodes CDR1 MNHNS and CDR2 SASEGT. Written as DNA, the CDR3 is TGTGCCAGCAGTGAAGCTCTGGCGGGGGACGAAGAGACCCAGTACTTC. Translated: CASSEALAGDEETQYF.

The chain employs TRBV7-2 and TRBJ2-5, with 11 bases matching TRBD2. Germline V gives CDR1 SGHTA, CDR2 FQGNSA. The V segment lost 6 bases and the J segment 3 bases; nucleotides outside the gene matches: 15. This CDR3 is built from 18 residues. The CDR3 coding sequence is TGTGCCAGCAGTTACCTGAGGCGGGCTAGCGGGAGGAAAGAGACCCAGTACTTC. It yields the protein CASSYLRRASGRKETQYF.

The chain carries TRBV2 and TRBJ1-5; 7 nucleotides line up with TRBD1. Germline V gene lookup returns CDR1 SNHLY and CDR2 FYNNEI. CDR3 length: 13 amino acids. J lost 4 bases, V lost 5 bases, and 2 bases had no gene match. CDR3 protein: CASSLDRNQPQHF. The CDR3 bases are TGTGCCAGCAGTTTGGACAGGAATCAGCCCCAGCATTTT.

The CDR3, as DNA: TGCGCCAGCTCCCGTACAGGCACTGAAGCTTTCTTT. Protein: CASSRTGTEAFF. The chain joins TRBV5-1 to TRBJ1-1, with D perhaps TRBD1 (5 bases). V was pared by 7 bases and J by 4 bases, with 11 bases between. Germline lookup yields CDR1 SGHRS and CDR2 YFSETQ. The CDR3 totals 12 residues.

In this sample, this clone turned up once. CDR3 bases: TGTGCCAGCGGGACAGGGGGCTCTGGGGCCAACGTCCTGACTTTC. Protein sequence: CASGTGGSGANVLTF. The rearrangement links TRBV6-6 to TRBJ2-6; 11 nucleotides agree with TRBD1. Trimming took 8 bases from V and 0 from J; bases not matched to a gene: 0. This CDR3 contains 15 residues. Germline CDR1 and CDR2: MNHNY and SVGAGI (reference sequence).

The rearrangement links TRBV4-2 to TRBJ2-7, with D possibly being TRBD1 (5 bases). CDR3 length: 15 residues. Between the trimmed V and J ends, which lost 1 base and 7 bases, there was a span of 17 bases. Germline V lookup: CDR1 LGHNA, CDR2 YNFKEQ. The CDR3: CASSQVWQGVPEQYF. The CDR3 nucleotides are TGTGCCAGCAGCCAAGTTTGGCAGGGCGTCCCAGAGCAGTACTTC.

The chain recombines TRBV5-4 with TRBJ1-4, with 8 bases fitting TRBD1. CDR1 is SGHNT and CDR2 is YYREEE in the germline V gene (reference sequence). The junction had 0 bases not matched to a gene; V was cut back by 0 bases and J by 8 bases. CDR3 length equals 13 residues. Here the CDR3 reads CASSLDRGEKLFF. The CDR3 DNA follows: TGTGCCAGCAGCTTGGACAGGGGGGAAAAACTGTTTTTT.

CDR3 nucleotide sequence: TGTGCCAGCAGGGGCGGGGGATCTGGGGCCAACGTCCTGACTTTC. This encodes CASRGGGSGANVLTF. The V and J genes are TRBV28 and TRBJ2-6; 7 nucleotides line up with TRBD2. Per the germline V gene, CDR1 is MDHEN and CDR2 is SYDVKM. The CDR3 extends over 15 amino acids. V lost 6 bases to trimming and J lost 1 base; unmatched junction nucleotides: 3.

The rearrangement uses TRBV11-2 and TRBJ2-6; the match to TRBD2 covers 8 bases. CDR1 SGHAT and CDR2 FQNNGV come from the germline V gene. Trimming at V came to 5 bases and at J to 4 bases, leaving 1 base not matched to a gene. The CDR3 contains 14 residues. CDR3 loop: CASSRGGGANVLTF. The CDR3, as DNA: TGTGCCAGCAGCCGGGGGGGAGGGGCCAACGTCCTGACTTTC.

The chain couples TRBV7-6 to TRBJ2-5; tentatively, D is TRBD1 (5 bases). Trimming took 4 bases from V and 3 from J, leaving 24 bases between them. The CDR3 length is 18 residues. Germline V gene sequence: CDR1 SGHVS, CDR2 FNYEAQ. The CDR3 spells CASSSPLSGLSGKETQYF. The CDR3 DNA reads TGTGCCAGCAGCTCCCCGTTATCCGGATTGTCAGGGAAAGAGACCCAGTACTTC.

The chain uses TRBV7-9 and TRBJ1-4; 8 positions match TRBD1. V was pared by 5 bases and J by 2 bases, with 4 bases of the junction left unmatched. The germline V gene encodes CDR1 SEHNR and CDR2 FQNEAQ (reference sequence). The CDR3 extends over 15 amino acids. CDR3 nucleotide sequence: TGTGCCAGCAGCCCCCGGGACAGGACTAATGAAAAACTGTTTTTT. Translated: CASSPRDRTNEKLFF.

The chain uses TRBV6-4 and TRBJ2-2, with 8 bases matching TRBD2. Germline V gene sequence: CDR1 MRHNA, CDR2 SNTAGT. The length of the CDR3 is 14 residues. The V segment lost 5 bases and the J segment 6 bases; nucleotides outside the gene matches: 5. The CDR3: CASSSGGEPGELFF. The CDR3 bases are TGTGCCAGCAGTTCGGGAGGGGAGCCCGGGGAGCTGTTTTTT.